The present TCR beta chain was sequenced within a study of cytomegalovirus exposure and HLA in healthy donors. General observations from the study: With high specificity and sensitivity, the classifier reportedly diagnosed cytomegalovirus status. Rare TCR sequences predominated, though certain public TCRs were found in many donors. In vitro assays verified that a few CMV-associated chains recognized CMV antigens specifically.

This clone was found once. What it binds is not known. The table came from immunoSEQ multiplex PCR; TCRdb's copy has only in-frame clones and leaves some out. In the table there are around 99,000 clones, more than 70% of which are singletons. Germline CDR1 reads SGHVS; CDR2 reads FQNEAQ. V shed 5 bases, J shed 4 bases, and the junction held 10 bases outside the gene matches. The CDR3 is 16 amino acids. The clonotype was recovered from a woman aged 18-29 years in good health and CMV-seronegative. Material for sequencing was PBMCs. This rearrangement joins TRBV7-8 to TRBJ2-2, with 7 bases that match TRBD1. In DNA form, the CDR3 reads TGTGCCAGCAGCGTTCACAGGGGCGACGGCACCGGGGAGCTGTTTTTT. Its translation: CASSVHRGDGTGELFF.